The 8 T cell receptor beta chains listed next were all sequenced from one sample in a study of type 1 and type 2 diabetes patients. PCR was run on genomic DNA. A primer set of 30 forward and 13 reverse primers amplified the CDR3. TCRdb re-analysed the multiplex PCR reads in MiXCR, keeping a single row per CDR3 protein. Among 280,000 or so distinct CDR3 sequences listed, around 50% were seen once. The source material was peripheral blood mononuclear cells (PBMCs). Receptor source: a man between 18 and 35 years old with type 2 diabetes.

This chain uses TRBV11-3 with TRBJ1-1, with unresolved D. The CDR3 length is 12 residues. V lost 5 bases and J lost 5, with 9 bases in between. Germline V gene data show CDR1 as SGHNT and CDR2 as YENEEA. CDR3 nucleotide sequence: TGTGCCAGCAGCAATTGGGGAACTGAAGCTTTCTTT. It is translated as CASSNWGTEAFF.

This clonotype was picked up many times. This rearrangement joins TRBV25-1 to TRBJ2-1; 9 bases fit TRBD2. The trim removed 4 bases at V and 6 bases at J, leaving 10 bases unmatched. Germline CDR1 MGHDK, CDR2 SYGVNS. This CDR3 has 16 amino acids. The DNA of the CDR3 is TGTGCCAGCAGTGTGGTTAGCGGGAGAAGGCGCAATGAGCAGTTCTTC. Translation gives CASSVVSGRRRNEQFF.

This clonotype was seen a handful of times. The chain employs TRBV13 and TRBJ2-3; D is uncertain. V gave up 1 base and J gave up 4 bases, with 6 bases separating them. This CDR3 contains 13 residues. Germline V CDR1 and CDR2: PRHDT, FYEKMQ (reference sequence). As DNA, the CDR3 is TGTGCCAGCAGCTTAGAATGGGCAGATACGCAGTATTTT. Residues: CASSLEWADTQYF.

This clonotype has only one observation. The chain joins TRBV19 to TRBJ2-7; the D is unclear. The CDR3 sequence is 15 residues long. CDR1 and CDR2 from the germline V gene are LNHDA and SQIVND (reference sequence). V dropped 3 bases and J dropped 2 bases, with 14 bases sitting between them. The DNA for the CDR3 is TGTGCCAGTAGTATCAAGCGCGAATTCACCTACGAGCAGTACTTC. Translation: CASSIKREFTYEQYF.

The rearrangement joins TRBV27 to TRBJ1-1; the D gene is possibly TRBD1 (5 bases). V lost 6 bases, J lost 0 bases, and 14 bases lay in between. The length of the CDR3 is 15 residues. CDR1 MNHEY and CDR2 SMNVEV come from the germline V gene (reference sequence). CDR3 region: CASSLAGLMNTEAFF. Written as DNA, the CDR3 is TGTGCCAGCAGCCTTGCGGGGCTCATGAACACTGAAGCTTTCTTT.

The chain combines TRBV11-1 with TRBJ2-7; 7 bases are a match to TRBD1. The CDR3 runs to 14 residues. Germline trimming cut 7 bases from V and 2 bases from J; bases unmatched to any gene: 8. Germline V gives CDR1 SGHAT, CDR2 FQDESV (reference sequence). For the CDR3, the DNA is TGTGCCAGCACCCAAGGGACAGAGACCTACGAGCAGTACTTC. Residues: CASTQGTETYEQYF.

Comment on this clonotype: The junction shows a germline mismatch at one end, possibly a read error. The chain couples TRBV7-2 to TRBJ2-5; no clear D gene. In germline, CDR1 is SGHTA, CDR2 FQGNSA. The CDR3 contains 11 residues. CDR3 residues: CASSQAGRWFF. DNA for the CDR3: TGTGCCAGCAGCCAGGCTGGGCGGTGGTTCTTC. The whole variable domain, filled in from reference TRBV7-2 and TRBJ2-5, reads GAGVSQSPSNKVTEKGKDVELRCDPISGHTALYWYRQSLGQGLEFLIYFQGNSAPDKSGLPSDRFSAERTGGSVSTLTIQRTQQEDSAVYLCASSQAGRWFFGPGTRLLVL.

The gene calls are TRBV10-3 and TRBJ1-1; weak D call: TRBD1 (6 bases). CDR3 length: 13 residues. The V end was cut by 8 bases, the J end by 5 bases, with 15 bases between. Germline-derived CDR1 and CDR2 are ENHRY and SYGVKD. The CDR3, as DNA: TGTGCCATCCAGCTGGGAGGGGGTACTGAAGCTTTCTTT. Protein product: CAIQLGGGTEAFF.